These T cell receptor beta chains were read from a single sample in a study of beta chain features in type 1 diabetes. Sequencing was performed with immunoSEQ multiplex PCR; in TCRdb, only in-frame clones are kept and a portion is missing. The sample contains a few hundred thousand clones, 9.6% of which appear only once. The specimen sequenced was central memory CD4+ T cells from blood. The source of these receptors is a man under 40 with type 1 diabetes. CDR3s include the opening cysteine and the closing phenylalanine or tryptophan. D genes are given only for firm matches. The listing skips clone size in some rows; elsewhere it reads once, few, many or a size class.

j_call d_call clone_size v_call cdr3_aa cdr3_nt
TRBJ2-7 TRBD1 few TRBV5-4 CASSLGTGVYEQYF TGTGCCAGCAGCTTGGGGACAGGGGTCTACGAGCAGTACTTC
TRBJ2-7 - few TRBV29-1 CSVDGGYEQYF TGCAGCGTTGACGGGGGCTACGAGCAGTACTTC
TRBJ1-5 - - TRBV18 CASSVDSNQPQHF TGTGCCAGCTCGGTCGATAGCAATCAGCCCCAGCATTTT
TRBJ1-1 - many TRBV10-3 CAINAVLETEAFF TGTGCCATCAACGCCGTACTCGAGACTGAAGCTTTCTTT
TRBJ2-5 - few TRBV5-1 CASSLTGIGETETQYF TGCGCCAGCAGCTTGACAGGGATCGGCGAAACGGAGACCCAGTACTTC
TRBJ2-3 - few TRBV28 CASERDSTDTQYF TGTGCCAGCGAGCGAGATAGCACAGATACGCAGTATTTT
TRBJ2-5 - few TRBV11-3 CASSSFLARQETQYF TGTGCCAGCAGCTCCTTCCTCGCTCGACAAGAGACCCAGTACTTC
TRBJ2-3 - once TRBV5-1 CASSLAQGGIDTQYF TGCGCCAGCAGCTTGGCTCAGGGGGGGATAGATACGCAGTATTTT
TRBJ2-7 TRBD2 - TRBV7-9 CASSLLAVSCEQYF TGTGCCAGCAGCTTGCTAGCGGTCTCCTGCGAGCAGTACTTC
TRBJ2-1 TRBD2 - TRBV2 CASSEGTSRSLNEQFF TGTGCCAGCAGTGAAGGGACTAGCCGGTCTCTAAATGAGCAGTTCTTC
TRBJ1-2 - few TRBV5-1 CASSPGGEEYGYTF TGCGCCAGCAGCCCGGGCGGGGAGGAGTATGGCTACACCTTC
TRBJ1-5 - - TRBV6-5 CASSSREGQPQHF TGTGCCAGCAGTTCTCGGGAGGGTCAGCCCCAGCATTTT
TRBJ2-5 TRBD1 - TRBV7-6 CASSFWTGQETQYF TGTGCCAGCAGCTTCTGGACAGGGCAGGAGACCCAGTACTTC
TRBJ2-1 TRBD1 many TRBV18 CASSSQGANEQFF TGTGCCAGCTCTTCCCAGGGGGCTAATGAGCAGTTCTTC
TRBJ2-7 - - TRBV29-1 CSYRLGSGSYEQYF TGCAGCTACCGTCTGGGGTCAGGCTCCTACGAGCAGTACTTC
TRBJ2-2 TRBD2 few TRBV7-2 CASSLGTSGYTGELFF TGTGCCAGCAGCTTGGGGACTAGCGGTTACACCGGGGAGCTGTTTTTT
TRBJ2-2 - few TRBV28 CASRSGDYKGTGELFF TGTGCCAGCAGGTCAGGCGATTACAAAGGCACCGGGGAGCTGTTTTTT
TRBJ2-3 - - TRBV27 CASRPLITDTQYF TGTGCCAGCAGGCCCCTTATCACAGATACGCAGTATTTT
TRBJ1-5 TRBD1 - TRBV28 CASRSGGGGNQPQHF TGTGCCAGCAGATCAGGGGGAGGGGGCAATCAGCCCCAGCATTTT
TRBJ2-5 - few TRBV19 CASTERGATETQYF TGTGCCTCCACAGAAAGGGGGGCCACAGAGACCCAGTACTTC
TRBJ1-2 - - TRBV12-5 CASGFPNYGYTF TGTGCTAGTGGTTTCCCCAACTATGGCTACACCTTC
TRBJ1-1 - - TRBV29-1 CSVEHQGPTEAFF TGCAGCGTTGAACATCAAGGGCCCACTGAAGCTTTCTTT
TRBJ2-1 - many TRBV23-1 CATGWRDDYNEQFF TGCGCCACCGGCTGGCGAGACGACTACAATGAGCAGTTCTTC
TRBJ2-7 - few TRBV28 CASFPAGVLEGEQYF TGTGCCAGTTTCCCTGCCGGGGTCCTCGAGGGGGAGCAGTACTTC
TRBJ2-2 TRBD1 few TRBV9 CASSPRAGGTGELFF TGTGCCAGCAGCCCCAGGGCAGGGGGCACCGGGGAGCTGTTTTTT
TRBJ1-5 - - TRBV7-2 CASSRQANQPQHF TGTGCCAGCAGCCGACAGGCTAATCAGCCCCAGCATTTT
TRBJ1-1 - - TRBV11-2 CASSSQGGTEAFF TGTGCCAGCAGCTCGCAAGGGGGCACTGAAGCTTTCTTT
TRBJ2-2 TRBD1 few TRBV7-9 CASTSGGQSGELFF TGTGCCAGCACCTCAGGGGGACAGTCCGGGGAGCTGTTTTTT
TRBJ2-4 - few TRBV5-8 CASSFGVAKNIQYF TGTGCCAGCAGCTTTGGGGTAGCCAAAAACATTCAGTACTTC
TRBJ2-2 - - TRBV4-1 CASSQESTETGELFF TGCGCCAGCAGCCAAGAATCGACCGAGACCGGGGAGCTGTTTTTT
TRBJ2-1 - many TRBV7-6 CASSLGHLTEQFF TGTGCCAGCAGCTTAGGCCACCTCACTGAGCAGTTCTTC
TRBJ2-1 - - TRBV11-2 CASSPGQPNEQFF TGTGCCAGCAGCCCTGGACAGCCGAATGAGCAGTTCTTC
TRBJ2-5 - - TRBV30 CAWGKGGAETQYF TGTGCCTGGGGCAAAGGGGGGGCAGAGACCCAGTACTTC
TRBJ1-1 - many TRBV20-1 CSALTAVF TGCAGTGCTCTGACAGCAGTTTTT
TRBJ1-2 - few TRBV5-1 CASSLVPEANYGYTF TGCGCCAGCAGCTTGGTTCCTGAAGCTAACTATGGCTACACCTTC
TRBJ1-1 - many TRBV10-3 CAISGGTLPNTEAFF TGTGCCATCAGTGGAGGGACACTACCTAACACTGAAGCTTTCTTT
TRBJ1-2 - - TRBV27 CASSRVVGVQGRLNYGYTF TGTGCCAGCAGTCGAGTCGTAGGTGTGCAGGGCCGATTGAACTATGGCTACACCTTC
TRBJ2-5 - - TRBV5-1 CASRVDRPQETQYF TGCGCCAGCCGGGTGGATAGGCCCCAAGAGACCCAGTACTTC
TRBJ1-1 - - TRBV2 CASTGGGPEAFF TGTGCCAGCACTGGAGGGGGGCCTGAAGCTTTCTTT
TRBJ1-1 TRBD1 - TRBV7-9 CASSLGTGNTEAFF TGTGCCAGCAGCTTAGGGACAGGGAACACTGAAGCTTTCTTT
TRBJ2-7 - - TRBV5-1 CASSFSGPYEQYF TGCGCCAGCAGCTTCAGTGGGCCCTACGAGCAGTACTTC